This TCR beta chain emerged from a study of blood T cell repertoires in COVID-19. Study as a whole: From the United States, Italy and Spain came samples of acute and convalescent COVID-19.

Germline CDR1 and CDR2: SGHTA and FQGNSA. V was clipped by 6 bases and J by 9 bases, with 17 bases between them. This CDR3 is built from 13 residues. Per the authors' pipeline: Estimated nucleated cell counts came from reference gene primer amplification. The table came from immunoSEQ multiplex PCR; TCRdb's copy has only in-frame clones and leaves some out. D and trimming were read from the DNA, whereas the V and J calls and clone size are those reported in that table. The sample lists about 140,000 clones; about 82% were seen once. Participant ages covered roughly 18 to 89 years across 24 US areas. Participant-reported clinical history was the basis for cohort assignment.

The sample comprised PBMCs or T cells enriched from blood (not recorded which). The receptor comes from a woman aged 40 to 50 who had recovered from COVID-19. This rearrangement joins TRBV7-2 to TRBJ1-2; D uncertain. The CDR3 DNA reads TGTGCCAGCAGACGTACAGAGCACCTACGCTACACCTTC. Residues: CASRRTEHLRYTF.